The 20 T cell receptor beta chains below all came from one sample that was sequenced in a study of T-cell reconstitution after alpha-beta-depleted transplantation in children. As it was prepared, the TCRbeta library received unique molecular identifiers. TCRdb reanalysed the PCR reads using MiXCR and keeps one entry per CDR3 protein. The sample yields 490,000 or so distinct CDR3 sequences, 9.5% to 15% seen once. Sequences were derived from PBMCs from the stem cell graft donor, sampled from the stem cell graft. These receptors came from a human donor who donated a stem cell graft to a child with combined immunodeficiency.

This clonotype was recorded many times. V usage is TRBV29-1 and J usage is TRBJ2-2, with TRBD1 matching 9 bases. Germline CDR1 is SQVTM and CDR2 is ANQGSEA. The CDR3 extends over 13 amino acids. V lost 6 bases and J lost 7; bases outside the gene matches: 6. DNA of the CDR3: TGCAGCGTCGGGACAGGGAAGTTCGGGGAGCTGTTTTTT. Translation gives CSVGTGKFGELFF.

This chain uses TRBV5-1 with TRBJ2-1; 7 bases fit TRBD1. J was trimmed by 6 bases and V by 3 bases; bases with no gene match: 9. Germline-derived CDR1 and CDR2 are SGHRS and YFSETQ. The length of the CDR3 is 15 residues. CDR3 sequence: CASSYSPGTVNEQFF. The DNA of the CDR3 is TGCGCCAGCAGCTACTCCCCCGGGACAGTCAATGAGCAGTTCTTC.

The rearrangement links TRBV15 to TRBJ1-1, with TRBD1 as a possible D gene (5 bases). Per germline, CDR1 LNHNV and CDR2 YYDKDF (reference sequence). Trimming took 5 bases from V and 4 from J, leaving 20 bases between them. The CDR3 has 16 amino acids. The CDR3 DNA reads as TGTGCCACCAGCCTTGACCCCCAAGGGGCCGGCACTGAAGCTTTCTTT. Protein sequence: CATSLDPQGAGTEAFF.

This clonotype was picked up a small number of times. The chain uses TRBV7-2 and TRBJ2-3, with 9 bases identical to TRBD2. The CDR3 extends over 15 amino acids. Germline lookup yields CDR1 SGHTA and CDR2 FQGNSA. CDR3 residues: CADARAGGFADTQYF. The CDR3 coding sequence is TGTGCAGACGCCCGGGCGGGGGGGTTCGCAGATACGCAGTATTTT. Complete variable domain (other parts from reference TRBV7-2 and TRBJ2-3): GAGVSQSPSNKVTEKGKDVELRCDPISGHTALYWYRQSLGQGLEFLIYFQGNSAPDKSGLPSDRFSAERTGGSVSTLTIQRTQQEDSAVYLCADARAGGFADTQYFGPGTRLTVL.

Only a few counts were recorded for this clonotype. The gene calls are TRBV7-2 and TRBJ1-2; D might be TRBD1 (6 bases). The V and J ends lost 5 bases and 8 bases respectively, with 18 bases between them. The germline V gene has CDR1 SGHTA and CDR2 FQGNSA. This CDR3 spans 14 amino acids. The CDR3 sequence is CASSQVAGAGGYTF. In DNA form, the CDR3 reads TGTGCCAGCAGCCAGGTTGCGGGGGCAGGGGGCTACACCTTC.

This clonotype has a handful of counts. This sequence joins TRBV18 and TRBJ2-3, with D unclear. V lost 5 bases, J lost 5 bases, and 5 bases lay in between. The length of the CDR3 is 11 residues. Germline V gene lookup returns CDR1 KGHSH and CDR2 LQKENI. DNA of the CDR3: TGTGCCAGCTCAACCATAGATACGCAGTATTTT. It encodes CASSTIDTQYF.

This clonotype was picked up a small number of times. The V call is TRBV5-4, the J call TRBJ2-7; D possibly matches TRBD1 or TRBD2 (6 bases each). In germline, CDR1 is SGHNT, CDR2 YYREEE (reference sequence). Trimming removed 0 bases at V and 3 bases at J, with 19 bases between. The CDR3 runs to 17 residues. The CDR3 nucleotides are TGTGCCAGCAGCTTGGAGTGGGGAAGGGGGGCGGACTACGAGCAGTACTTC. This translates into CASSLEWGRGADYEQYF.

At least ten counts were recorded for this clonotype. The CDR3 nucleotides are TGTGCCAGCAGCTTGGCCAATGGACAGGGCGATTCACCCCTCCACTTT. Amino acids: CASSLANGQGDSPLHF. The rearrangement links TRBV5-6 to TRBJ1-6; TRBD1 matches 8 bases. The V segment lost 0 bases and the J segment 8 bases; nucleotides outside the gene matches: 7. This CDR3 has 16 residues. The germline CDR1 and CDR2 sequences are SGHDT and YYEEEE.

This clonotype was observed at least ten times. The chain combines TRBV20-1 with TRBJ2-1; 8 bases are a match to TRBD1. The CDR3 has 17 residues. Germline CDR1 reads DFQATT; CDR2 reads SNEGSKA (reference sequence). Unmatched junction bases numbered 11, after V lost 2 bases and J lost 2 bases. CDR3 nucleotides: TGCAGTGCTAGATTCCCCTCGGACAGGGCCACCTACAATGAGCAGTTCTTC. This sequence encodes CSARFPSDRATYNEQFF.

This clonotype appeared a few times. The V call is TRBV9, the J call TRBJ2-1; 14 bases are a match to TRBD2. CDR1 and CDR2 (germline): SGDLS, YYNGEE. The junction had 5 bases not matched to a gene; V was cut back by 0 bases and J by 0 bases. The CDR3 runs 19 residues. CDR3 nucleotides: TGTGCCAGCAGCGTAGGACTAGCGGGGGGGGTTGACTCCTACAATGAGCAGTTCTTC. Translated: CASSVGLAGGVDSYNEQFF.

There are many counts of this clonotype. This chain joins TRBV2 and TRBJ2-1, with 9 bases aligning to TRBD1. Per the germline V gene, CDR1 is SNHLY and CDR2 is FYNNEI. V gave up 6 bases and J gave up 0 bases; unmatched junction bases: 12. CDR3 length: 18 residues. The CDR3: CASRGDRVQGSSYNEQFF. The CDR3 DNA sequence: TGTGCCAGCAGAGGGGACAGGGTTCAAGGGAGCTCCTACAATGAGCAGTTCTTC.

The V and J genes are TRBV5-1 and TRBJ2-3; D not resolved. CDR1 and CDR2 from the germline V gene are SGHRS and YFSETQ. V was clipped by 3 bases and J by 6 bases, with 11 bases between them. This CDR3 has 13 residues. CDR3 in DNA: TGCGCCAGCAGCTCACCCGGGCGCGATACGCAGTATTTT. Amino acids: CASSSPGRDTQYF. Together with reference TRBV5-1 and TRBJ2-3, the CDR3 gives the full variable domain: KAGVTQTPRYLIKTRGQQVTLSCSPISGHRSVSWYQQTPGQGLQFLFEYFSETQRNKGNFPGRFSGRQFSNSRSEMNVSTLELGDSALYLCASSSPGRDTQYFGPGTRLTVL.

The rearrangement uses TRBV2 and TRBJ2-3, with TRBD2 identical over 10 bases. The CDR3 totals 14 residues. Germline lookup yields CDR1 SNHLY and CDR2 FYNNEI. The V and J ends lost 8 bases and 4 bases, in that order; junction bases with no gene match: 6. The CDR3 here is CASCTSGTADTQYF. The CDR3 bases are TGTGCCAGCTGTACTAGCGGGACCGCAGATACGCAGTATTTT.

This chain links TRBV20-1 with TRBJ2-3, with D perhaps TRBD1 (5 bases). V lost 7 bases and J 4 bases, leaving 9 bases between the germline ends. The CDR3 spans 11 residues. CDR1 is DFQATT, CDR2 SNEGSKA, per germline (reference sequence). CDR3 coding DNA: TGCAGTGGAGGCAGGGCAGATACGCAGTATTTT. Protein product: CSGGRADTQYF.

The chain recombines TRBV6-1 with TRBJ2-2; a possible D gene is TRBD2 (6 bases). The CDR3 loop spans 15 amino acids. Deletions cut 10 bases from V and 2 bases from J, with 17 bases between. Germline V lookup: CDR1 MNHNS, CDR2 SASEGT. Here the CDR3 reads CATSDYPYNTGELFF. The CDR3 coding sequence is TGTGCCACCTCGGACTACCCCTACAACACCGGGGAGCTGTTTTTT.

This clonotype has at least ten counts. This rearrangement joins TRBV4-3 to TRBJ2-2; D tentatively fits TRBD1 or TRBD2 (6 bases each). V lost 1 base to trimming and J lost 5 bases, with 23 bases between them. The germline CDR1 and CDR2 sequences are LGHNA and YSLEER. The CDR3 has 19 amino acids. The CDR3 nucleotides read TGCGCCAGCAGCCAAGCCCTTCGCTTAGGGCAGGGGAGGACCGGGGAGCTGTTTTTT. Encoded protein: CASSQALRLGQGRTGELFF.

The chain employs TRBV12-3 or TRBV12-4 and TRBJ2-1; D is undetermined. The V and J ends lost 3 bases and 10 bases respectively, with 10 bases between them. The CDR3 is made up of 12 amino acids. In DNA form, the CDR3 reads TGTGCCAGCAGTTTCCTAAGCGCCGAGCAGTTCTTC. Its translation is CASSFLSAEQFF.

This clonotype was counted ten times or more. The chain couples TRBV10-3 to TRBJ2-1; 11 nucleotides line up with TRBD2. This CDR3 has 16 residues. Losses at the gene ends were 4 bases for V and 3 bases for J; bases not matched to a gene: 5. Germline V lookup: CDR1 ENHRY, CDR2 SYGVKD. CDR3 DNA: TGTGCCATCAGTGCCTTGGGACTAGCGGACTACAATGAGCAGTTCTTC. It translates to CAISALGLADYNEQFF.

This clonotype occurred many times. CDR3 region: CATSEGQGTPGANVLTF. In DNA, the CDR3 is TGTGCCACCAGTGAGGGACAGGGGACCCCTGGGGCCAACGTCCTGACTTTC. The chain links TRBV24-1 to TRBJ2-6; 10 bases fit TRBD1. The CDR3 length is 17 residues. Trimming at V came to 4 bases and at J to 2 bases, leaving 4 bases not matched to a gene. Per the germline V gene, CDR1 is KGHDR and CDR2 is SFDVKD.

The sample holds many counts of this clonotype. The J gene is TRBJ2-7, the V gene TRBV5-1; weak D call: TRBD1 (7 bases). The ends were cut back, 1 base at V and 0 bases at J, with 14 bases in the middle. Per germline, CDR1 SGHRS and CDR2 YFSETQ. The CDR3 spans 16 residues. This CDR3 reads CASSLMSGGSSYEQYF. The CDR3 DNA reads TGCGCCAGCAGCTTGATGTCAGGGGGGAGCTCCTACGAGCAGTACTTC.